Listed here are 16 T cell receptor beta chains from one sample, sequenced in a study of regulatory T cells in long-lasting Graves disease. Sample time point: newly diagnosed GD, antithyroid drugs for less than 3 months. With RNA extracted from PBMCs as input, the TCR library was made. CDR3-region Arm-PCR and iRepertoire HTBI primers produced the TCR beta libraries. Each CDR3 protein is one row after TCRdb ran MiXCR on the multiplex PCR reads. The sample includes some 250,000 distinct CDR3 sequences, around a sixth of them seen just once. This same sample was also taken into another study, of T cells in Graves' hyperthyroidism and ophthalmopathy.

The sequences come from peripheral blood mononuclear cells (PBMCs), collected at new diagnosis, from a patient treated with antithyroid drugs. These receptors all stem from a woman aged 25 to 39 with Graves disease.

This clonotype occurred many times. The genes are TRBV7-9 and TRBJ2-7; 8 bases fit TRBD2. CDR1 and CDR2 from the germline V gene are SEHNR and FQNEAQ (reference sequence). Germline trimming cut 5 bases from V and 2 bases from J; bases unmatched to any gene: 11. The CDR3 sequence is 16 residues long. In DNA, the CDR3 is TGTGCCAGCAGCCCTCCCCGGGGGGGCTTCACCTACGAGCAGTACTTC. This translates into CASSPPRGGFTYEQYF.

The table lists this clonotype with many counts. This chain links TRBV6-1 with TRBJ2-7, with 7 bases fitting TRBD1. The V segment lost 2 bases and the J segment 6 bases; nucleotides outside the gene matches: 10. The CDR3 runs to 15 residues. CDR1 is MNHNS, CDR2 SASEGT, per germline. CDR3 region: CASSEWTGRPGEQYF. Written as DNA, the CDR3 is TGTGCCAGCAGTGAATGGACAGGACGCCCGGGCGAGCAGTACTTC.

There are many counts of this clonotype. The CDR3 is CSARVGFRTEAFF. DNA of the CDR3: TGCAGTGCTAGAGTGGGGTTCCGCACTGAAGCTTTCTTT. This rearrangement joins TRBV20-1 to TRBJ1-1; no reliable D call. Germline loops: CDR1 DFQATT, CDR2 SNEGSKA (reference sequence). The CDR3 loop spans 13 amino acids. Trimming removed 1 base from V and 4 bases from J, with 10 bases in between.

This clonotype has ten or more counts. The chain recombines TRBV11-2 with TRBJ1-2, with D tentatively TRBD1 (6 bases). CDR3 length: 14 amino acids. Per the germline V gene, CDR1 is SGHAT and CDR2 is FQNNGV. V lost 2 bases and J 4 bases, leaving 11 bases between the germline ends. The CDR3 protein is CASSLPQGFYGYTF. CDR3 coding DNA: TGTGCCAGCAGCTTACCACAGGGATTCTATGGCTACACCTTC.

This clonotype was recorded many times. The rearrangement joins TRBV11-1 to TRBJ2-5, with unresolved D. This CDR3 is 12 amino acids long. The germline V and J ends were trimmed by 3 bases and 5 bases, with 7 bases remaining between them. Germline V gene lookup returns CDR1 SGHAT and CDR2 FQDESV (reference sequence). CDR3 protein: CASSFLRETQYF. CDR3 nucleotide sequence: TGTGCCAGCAGCTTTCTCAGGGAGACCCAGTACTTC.

Regarding this clonotype: At one of its ends the junction is not consistent with the germline gene, which may arise from a read error. The chain employs TRBV5-1 and TRBJ2-7; D tentatively fits TRBD1 or TRBD2 (5 bases each). In germline, CDR1 is SGHRS, CDR2 YFSETQ. The CDR3 spans 15 residues. The chain's CDR3 is CASSSGTEFYYEQHF. The CDR3 coding sequence is TGCGCCAGCAGCTCGGGGACGGAATTTTATTACGAGCAGCACTTC.

This clonotype was counted between two and nine times. Just one base apart from a much larger clone, this may be a read error. V and J are TRBV10-2 and TRBJ1-2; the match to TRBD1 covers 8 bases. The germline gives CDR1 WSHSY, CDR2 SAAADI. The CDR3 is 15 amino acids. CDR3 residues: CASSESQGGHYDYTF. The CDR3 nucleotides read TGCGCCAGCAGTGAGTCACAGGGGGGACACTATGACTACACCTTC.

This clonotype was seen repeatedly, ten times or more. The J gene is TRBJ1-2, the V gene TRBV20-1, with 7 bases fitting TRBD1. With V trimmed by 1 base and J by 4 bases, 3 bases remained unmatched. The V gene's germline CDR1 is DFQATT and CDR2 SNEGSKA (reference sequence). The length of the CDR3 is 13 residues. CDR3 nucleotides: TGCAGTGCTAGAGCCGGGACAGCCTATGGCTACACCTTC. It encodes CSARAGTAYGYTF.

In its sample, this clonotype was seen many times. The chain has TRBV29-1 and TRBJ1-2; 7 nucleotides agree with TRBD1. CDR1 SQVTM and CDR2 ANQGSEA come from the germline V gene. With V trimmed by 5 bases and J by 4 bases, 19 bases remained unmatched. This CDR3 comprises 17 residues. The CDR3 region is CSVPALPTGESSYGYTF. DNA of the CDR3: TGCAGCGTTCCCGCGCTTCCTACAGGGGAAAGTAGCTATGGCTACACCTTC.

This clonotype was found many times. The J gene is TRBJ1-4, the V gene TRBV9, with a weak D call TRBD1 (5 bases). Germline loops: CDR1 SGDLS, CDR2 YYNGEE. The CDR3 length is 13 residues. The V and J ends lost 2 bases and 8 bases respectively, with 10 bases between them. Here the CDR3 DNA reads TGTGCCAGCAGCGTGGGCAGGGAGGAAAAACTGTTTTTT. Translated: CASSVGREEKLFF. The whole variable domain, filled in from reference TRBV9 and TRBJ1-4, reads DSGVTQTPKHLITATGQRVTLRCSPRSGDLSVYWYQQSLDQGLQFLIQYYNGEERAKGNILERFSAQQFPDLHSELNLSSLELGDSALYFCASSVGREEKLFFGSGTQLSVL.

The table lists this clonotype with many counts. The chain links TRBV20-1 to TRBJ2-3, with TRBD1 identical over 8 bases. Per germline, CDR1 DFQATT and CDR2 SNEGSKA (reference sequence). This CDR3 region has 14 residues. The ends lost 1 base at V and 6 bases at J; junction bases unmatched: 6. The CDR3: CSARVPGGVDTQYF. CDR3 in DNA: TGCAGTGCTAGAGTGCCAGGGGGCGTGGATACGCAGTATTTT.

At least ten counts were recorded for this clonotype. The gene calls are TRBV2 and TRBJ1-2; 8 nucleotides match TRBD1. CDR3 length equals 13 residues. The V segment lost 7 bases and the J segment 7 bases; nucleotides outside the gene matches: 8. In germline, CDR1 is SNHLY, CDR2 FYNNEI. The CDR3 nucleotides are TGTGCCAGCACTTGGGACAGGATTCGTGGCTACACCTTC. Amino acids: CASTWDRIRGYTF.

The rearrangement joins TRBV5-1 to TRBJ1-3; D not resolved. Looked up from germline, CDR1 is SGHRS and CDR2 is YFSETQ. Trimming took off 4 bases at V and 0 bases at J, with 14 bases between the two ends. The length of the CDR3 is 16 residues. DNA of the CDR3: TGCGCCAGCAGCGCCCTTTCGACGGACTCTGGAAACACCATATATTTT. This gives the protein CASSALSTDSGNTIYF. Together with reference TRBV5-1 and TRBJ1-3, the CDR3 gives the full variable domain: KAGVTQTPRYLIKTRGQQVTLSCSPISGHRSVSWYQQTPGQGLQFLFEYFSETQRNKGNFPGRFSGRQFSNSRSEMNVSTLELGDSALYLCASSALSTDSGNTIYFGEGSWLTVV.

This clonotype was counted ten times or more. The chain carries TRBV7-9 and TRBJ1-6; D may be TRBD1 (5 bases). The CDR3 is made up of 15 amino acids. Trimming removed 5 bases at V and 10 bases at J, with 18 bases between. Germline values: CDR1 SEHNR, CDR2 FQNEAQ (reference sequence). The CDR3 here is CASSGEGRVGSPLHF. CDR3 in DNA: TGTGCCAGCAGCGGGGAGGGCAGGGTCGGCTCACCCCTCCACTTT.

This clonotype was counted ten times or more. The genes are TRBV9 and TRBJ1-2; TRBD1 is a possible D gene (6 bases). The V end lost 1 base, the J end lost 3 bases, and 19 bases lay between the germline ends. The CDR3 extends over 17 amino acids. Germline CDR1 and CDR2: SGDLS and YYNGEE. The CDR3 sequence: CASSVLQGGNLDYGYTF. The CDR3 bases are TGTGCCAGCAGCGTACTACAGGGAGGGAATTTGGACTATGGCTACACCTTC. The full variable domain, completed using reference TRBV9 and TRBJ1-2, is DSGVTQTPKHLITATGQRVTLRCSPRSGDLSVYWYQQSLDQGLQFLIQYYNGEERAKGNILERFSAQQFPDLHSELNLSSLELGDSALYFCASSVLQGGNLDYGYTFGSGTRLTVV.

This clonotype was seen repeatedly, ten times or more. This chain joins TRBV11-1 and TRBJ2-7; no reliable D call. This CDR3 is built from 14 residues. V lost 2 bases, J lost 3 bases, and 11 bases lay in between. Germline V gives CDR1 SGHAT, CDR2 FQDESV (reference sequence). In DNA form, the CDR3 reads TGTGCCAGCAGCTTAAGTAACACGGTCTACGAGCAGTACTTC. Translating gives CASSLSNTVYEQYF.